This entry features one T cell receptor (beta chain) sequence. This table comes from immunoSEQ multiplex PCR, and its TCRdb copy is limited to in-frame clones, with some not included. Of tens of thousands of clones in the sample, 92% were seen once. This specimen belongs to a study of T cell changes during pregnancy in multiple sclerosis. The CDR3 runs to 16 residues. The trim removed 5 bases at V and 4 bases at J, leaving 10 bases unmatched. Per the germline V gene, CDR1 is SEHNR and CDR2 is FQNEAQ (reference sequence). This specimen was peripheral blood, taken in the third trimester of pregnancy. This receptor was identified in a female donor in good health, enrolled as a control in a pregnancy study. The V and J genes are TRBV7-9 and TRBJ2-3, with 9 bases lining up with TRBD1. CDR3 in DNA: TGTGCCAGCAGCGCACTACGACAGGGGGAGGCAGATACGCAGTATTTT. This gives the protein CASSALRQGEADTQYF.